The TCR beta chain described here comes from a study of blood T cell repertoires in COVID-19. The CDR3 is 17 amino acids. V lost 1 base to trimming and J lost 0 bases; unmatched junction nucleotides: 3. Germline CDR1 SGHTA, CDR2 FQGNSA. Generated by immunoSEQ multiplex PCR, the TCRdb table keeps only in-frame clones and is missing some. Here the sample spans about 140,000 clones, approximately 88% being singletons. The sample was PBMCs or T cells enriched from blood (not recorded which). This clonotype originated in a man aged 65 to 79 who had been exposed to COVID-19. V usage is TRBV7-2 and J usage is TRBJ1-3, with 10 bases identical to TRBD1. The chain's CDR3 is CASSLGTGGNSGNTIYF. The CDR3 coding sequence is TGTGCCAGCAGCTTAGGGACAGGGGGAAACTCTGGAAACACCATATATTTT.